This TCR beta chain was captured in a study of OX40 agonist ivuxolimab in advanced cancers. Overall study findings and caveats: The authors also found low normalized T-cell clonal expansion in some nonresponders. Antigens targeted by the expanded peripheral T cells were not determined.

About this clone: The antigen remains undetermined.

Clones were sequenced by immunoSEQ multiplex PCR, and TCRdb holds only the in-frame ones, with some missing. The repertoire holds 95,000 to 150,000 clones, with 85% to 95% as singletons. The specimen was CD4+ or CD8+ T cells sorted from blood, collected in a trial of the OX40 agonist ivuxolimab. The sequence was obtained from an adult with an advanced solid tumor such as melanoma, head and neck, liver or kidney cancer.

In nucleotides, the CDR3 is TGTGCCAGCAGCGTAGCCTGGGGGGGCAGCCAAAACATTCAGTACTTC. It is translated as CASSVAWGGSQNIQYF. This chain uses TRBV9 with TRBJ2-4, with D possibly being TRBD2 (7 bases). Germline V gene sequence: CDR1 SGDLS, CDR2 YYNGEE. Trimming removed 0 bases from V and 5 bases from J, with 15 bases in between. There are 16 residues in the CDR3.